This TCR beta chain was recovered during a study of early T cells in non-severe SARS-CoV-2 infection. At the level of the study: Sequenced bulk RNA came from whole blood that was unsorted, and chains were unpaired. Points from the study as a whole: VDJdb matching favored anti-spike CD8 responses, missing private and CD4 specificities.

This clonotype was counted many times. Antigen specificity is unknown. Germline V gives CDR1 SGHTA, CDR2 FQGNSA. This CDR3 contains 14 residues. The V end lost 1 base, the J end lost 1 base, and 7 bases lay between the germline ends. Attachment of unique molecular identifiers was made to individual cDNA molecules. From the 5' RACE reads, TCRdb called clonotypes with MiXCR, one entry per CDR3 protein. The sample yields about 60,000 distinct CDR3 sequences, around 5.2% seen once. Sequences were obtained from whole blood. This clonotype was sampled from an adult who was a healthcare worker with PCR-confirmed SARS-CoV-2 infection or an uninfected control (not recorded which). This chain joins TRBV7-2 and TRBJ1-1; D ambiguous. The CDR3 DNA sequence: TGTGCCAGCAGCTTAGGGCCCAAGAACACTGAAGCTTTCTTT. It translates to CASSLGPKNTEAFF. The variable domain in full, completed from reference TRBV7-2 and TRBJ1-1, reads GAGVSQSPSNKVTEKGKDVELRCDPISGHTALYWYRQSLGQGLEFLIYFQGNSAPDKSGLPSDRFSAERTGGSVSTLTIQRTQQEDSAVYLCASSLGPKNTEAFFGQGTRLTVV.